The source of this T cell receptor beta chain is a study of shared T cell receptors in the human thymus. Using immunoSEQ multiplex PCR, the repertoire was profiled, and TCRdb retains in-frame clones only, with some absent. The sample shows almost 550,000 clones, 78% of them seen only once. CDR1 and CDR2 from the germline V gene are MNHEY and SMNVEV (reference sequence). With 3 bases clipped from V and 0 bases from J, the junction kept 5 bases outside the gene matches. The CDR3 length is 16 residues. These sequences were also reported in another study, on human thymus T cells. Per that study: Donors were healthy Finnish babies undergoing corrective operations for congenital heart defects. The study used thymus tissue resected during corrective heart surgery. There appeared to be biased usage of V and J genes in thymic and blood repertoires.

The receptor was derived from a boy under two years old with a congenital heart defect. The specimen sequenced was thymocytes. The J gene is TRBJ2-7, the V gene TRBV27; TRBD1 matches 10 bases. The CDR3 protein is CASSFLGTGVSYEQYF. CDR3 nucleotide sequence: TGTGCCAGCAGTTTCCTCGGGACAGGGGTCTCCTACGAGCAGTACTTC.